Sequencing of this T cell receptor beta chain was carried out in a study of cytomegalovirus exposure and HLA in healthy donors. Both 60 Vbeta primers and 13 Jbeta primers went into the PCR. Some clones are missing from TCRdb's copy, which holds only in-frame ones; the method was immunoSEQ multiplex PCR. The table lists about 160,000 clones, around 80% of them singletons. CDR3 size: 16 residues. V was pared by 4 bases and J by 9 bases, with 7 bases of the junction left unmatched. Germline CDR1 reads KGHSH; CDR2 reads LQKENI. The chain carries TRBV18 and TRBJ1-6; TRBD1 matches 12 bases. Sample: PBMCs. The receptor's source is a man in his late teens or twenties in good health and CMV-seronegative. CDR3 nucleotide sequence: TGTGCCAGCTCACTAGGGACAGGGGGCGAAGGTTCACCCCTCCACTTT. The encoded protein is CASSLGTGGEGSPLHF. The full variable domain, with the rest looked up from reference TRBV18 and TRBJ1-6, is NAGVMQNPRHLVRRRGQEARLRCSPMKGHSHVYWYRQLPEEGLKFMVYLQKENIIDESGMPKERFSAEFPKEGPSILRIQQVVRGDSAAYFCASSLGTGGEGSPLHFGNGTRLTVT.